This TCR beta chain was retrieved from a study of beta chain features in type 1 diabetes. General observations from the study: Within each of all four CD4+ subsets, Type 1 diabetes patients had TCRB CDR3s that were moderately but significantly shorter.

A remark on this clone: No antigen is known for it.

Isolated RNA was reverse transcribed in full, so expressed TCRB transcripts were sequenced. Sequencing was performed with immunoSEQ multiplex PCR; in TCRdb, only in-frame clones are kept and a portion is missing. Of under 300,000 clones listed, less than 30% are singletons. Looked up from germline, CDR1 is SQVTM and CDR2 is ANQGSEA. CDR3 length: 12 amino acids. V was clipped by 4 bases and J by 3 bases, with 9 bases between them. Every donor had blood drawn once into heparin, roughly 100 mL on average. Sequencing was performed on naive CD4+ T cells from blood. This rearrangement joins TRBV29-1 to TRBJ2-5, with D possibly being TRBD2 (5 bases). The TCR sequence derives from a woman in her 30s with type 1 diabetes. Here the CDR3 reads CSVAGGEETQYF. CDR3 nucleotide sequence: TGCAGCGTTGCCGGAGGAGAAGAGACCCAGTACTTC.